These T cell receptor beta chains were read from a single sample in a study of T cell responses to AZD1222 COVID-19 vaccine. Some clones are missing from TCRdb's copy, which holds only in-frame ones; the method was immunoSEQ multiplex PCR. Of about 150,000 clones listed, approximately 90% are singletons. The source material was peripheral blood, sampled on day 0 of AZD1222 vaccination. Every receptor here comes from an adult in good health. Both conserved end residues are part of each CDR3. Each record gives: CDR3 length, J gene, clone size, V gene, CDR3 protein. Clone size is stated in some rows and not others, as once, few, many or a class when expanded.

CDR3 length: 15
J gene: TRBJ1-4
clone size: once
V gene: TRBV11-1
CDR3 protein: CASSEGQGAPGKLFF

CDR3 length: 17
J gene: TRBJ2-6
clone size: NA
V gene: TRBV18
CDR3 protein: CASSPGTGTSGANVLTF

CDR3 length: 13
J gene: TRBJ2-5
clone size: NA
V gene: TRBV7-3
CDR3 protein: CASSLAGKETQYF

CDR3 length: 12
J gene: TRBJ2-5
clone size: NA
V gene: TRBV29-1
CDR3 protein: CSVGTGRETQYF

CDR3 length: 16
J gene: TRBJ2-4
clone size: NA
V gene: TRBV21-1
CDR3 protein: CASWDRTGLVKNIQYF

CDR3 length: 16
J gene: TRBJ1-1
clone size: once
V gene: TRBV6-1
CDR3 protein: CASSAGGALGKAEAFF

CDR3 length: 13
J gene: TRBJ1-5
clone size: NA
V gene: TRBV7-2
CDR3 protein: CASSYNEREPQHF

CDR3 length: 15
J gene: TRBJ1-2
clone size: NA
V gene: TRBV18
CDR3 protein: CASSARKEANYGYTF

CDR3 length: 13
J gene: TRBJ2-2
clone size: NA
V gene: TRBV19
CDR3 protein: CASNRESTGELFF

CDR3 length: 17
J gene: TRBJ1-2
clone size: once
V gene: TRBV7-8
CDR3 protein: CASSLYQGALANYGYTF

CDR3 length: 13
J gene: TRBJ2-7
clone size: NA
V gene: TRBV24-1
CDR3 protein: CATSDDGPYEQYF

CDR3 length: 14
J gene: TRBJ1-1
clone size: NA
V gene: TRBV7-3
CDR3 protein: CASGPNSAPTEAFF

CDR3 length: 16
J gene: TRBJ1-4
clone size: NA
V gene: TRBV6-5
CDR3 protein: CASSYTPGRTNEKLFF

CDR3 length: 15
J gene: TRBJ2-3
clone size: NA
V gene: TRBV15
CDR3 protein: CATSGGDSRTDTQYF

CDR3 length: 17
J gene: TRBJ2-5
clone size: NA
V gene: TRBV7-9
CDR3 protein: CASSLAQSSGALETQYF

CDR3 length: 20
J gene: TRBJ2-4
clone size: NA
V gene: TRBV7-3
CDR3 protein: CASSPQAATQGRNPKNIQYF

CDR3 length: 17
J gene: TRBJ1-2
clone size: NA
V gene: TRBV2
CDR3 protein: CASSNGRGELINYGYTF

CDR3 length: 15
J gene: TRBJ2-3
clone size: NA
V gene: TRBV7-2
CDR3 protein: CASSLETSGGATQYF

CDR3 length: 17
J gene: TRBJ2-3
clone size: NA
V gene: TRBV7-9
CDR3 protein: CASSLAGGLLSTDTQYF

CDR3 length: 15
J gene: TRBJ1-3
clone size: NA
V gene: TRBV13
CDR3 protein: CASSLATGDGNTIYF

CDR3 length: 13
J gene: TRBJ2-7
clone size: NA
V gene: TRBV11-2
CDR3 protein: CASSWGATYEQYF

CDR3 length: 13
J gene: TRBJ1-2
clone size: NA
V gene: TRBV28
CDR3 protein: CASSSLDSYGYTF

CDR3 length: 15
J gene: TRBJ1-1
clone size: few
V gene: TRBV19
CDR3 protein: CASSITGHMNTEAFF

CDR3 length: 12
J gene: TRBJ1-6
clone size: NA
V gene: TRBV7-9
CDR3 protein: CASSLDRIRLHF

CDR3 length: 14
J gene: TRBJ1-1
clone size: NA
V gene: TRBV5-1
CDR3 protein: CASSLDDMNTEAFF

CDR3 length: 17
J gene: TRBJ2-6
clone size: NA
V gene: TRBV4-1
CDR3 protein: CASSQASDRAGANVLTF

CDR3 length: 17
J gene: TRBJ1-6
clone size: NA
V gene: TRBV11-2
CDR3 protein: CASSTRQGSSYNSPLHF

CDR3 length: 16
J gene: TRBJ1-3
clone size: NA
V gene: TRBV30
CDR3 protein: CAWSDGQAISGNTIYF

CDR3 length: 14
J gene: TRBJ2-5
clone size: NA
V gene: TRBV5-1
CDR3 protein: CASSLTAGGETQYF

CDR3 length: 13
J gene: TRBJ1-1
clone size: NA
V gene: TRBV19
CDR3 protein: CASSGEWNTEAFF

CDR3 length: 13
J gene: TRBJ1-4
clone size: NA
V gene: TRBV2
CDR3 protein: CASKRSTNEKLFF

CDR3 length: 15
J gene: TRBJ1-1
clone size: NA
V gene: TRBV6-2/TRBV6-3
CDR3 protein: CASSDVDSFNTEAFF

CDR3 length: 15
J gene: TRBJ1-1
clone size: NA
V gene: TRBV28
CDR3 protein: CASSLWAGLHTEAFF

CDR3 length: 16
J gene: TRBJ1-2
clone size: NA
V gene: TRBV25-1
CDR3 protein: CASSEYGSGLSYGYTF

CDR3 length: 11
J gene: TRBJ1-2
clone size: NA
V gene: TRBV29-1
CDR3 protein: CSVPDRGRYTF

CDR3 length: 12
J gene: TRBJ1-2
clone size: NA
V gene: TRBV2
CDR3 protein: CASRGDSRFYTF

CDR3 length: 14
J gene: TRBJ2-3
clone size: NA
V gene: TRBV9
CDR3 protein: CASSPGVLTDTQYF

CDR3 length: 15
J gene: TRBJ2-2
clone size: NA
V gene: TRBV11-2
CDR3 protein: CASSPQTGNTGELFF

CDR3 length: 12
J gene: TRBJ1-2
clone size: once
V gene: TRBV5-5
CDR3 protein: CASSPAGDGYTF

CDR3 length: 14
J gene: TRBJ2-5
clone size: NA
V gene: TRBV9
CDR3 protein: CASSLGTAQETQYF

CDR3 length: 14
J gene: TRBJ1-2
clone size: NA
V gene: TRBV19
CDR3 protein: CASSQWDTLGGYTF

CDR3 length: 19
J gene: TRBJ2-4
clone size: NA
V gene: TRBV4-2
CDR3 protein: CASSQDLAGGQVAKNIQYF

CDR3 length: 12
J gene: TRBJ2-7
clone size: NA
V gene: TRBV5-4
CDR3 protein: CASSSVTNEQYF

CDR3 length: 15
J gene: TRBJ2-7
clone size: NA
V gene: TRBV3-1/TRBV3-2
CDR3 protein: CASSPVGKVVYEQYF